This TCR beta chain derives from a study of T cells in Graves' hyperthyroidism and ophthalmopathy. The CDR3 covers 18 residues. Germline CDR1 and CDR2: SGHVS and FNYEAQ. The ends lost 5 bases at V and 4 bases at J; junction bases unmatched: 8. Regarding this clonotype: Its antigen is unidentified.

General observations from the study: Blood samples included most of the expanded thyroid clonotypes exceeding 0.001.

From RNA transcripts, TCR beta CDR3 regions were amplified. First-round RT-PCR targeting the TCR CDR3 was performed with the HTBI primer set. TCRdb re-derived calls from the multiplex PCR reads in MiXCR, one entry per CDR3 protein. The sample contains some 300,000 distinct CDR3 sequences, over 15% of which appear only once. The TCR comes from a man in his thirties or forties with Graves' hyperthyroidism. This rearrangement joins TRBV7-6 to TRBJ2-2; 15 bases agree with TRBD2. Sequenced material: blood. CDR3 residues: CASSQGLAGGPGTGELFF. Written as DNA, the CDR3 is TGTGCCAGCAGCCAAGGACTAGCGGGAGGGCCGGGCACCGGGGAGCTGTTTTTT.